Detailed here is one T cell receptor beta chain. Its antigen remains unidentified. This specimen belongs to a study of T-cell reconstitution after alpha-beta-depleted transplantation in children. Study-level results: By one year post-transplant, T-cell counts and diversity largely arose from T cells that were newly produced. The origin of high day-60 TCRbeta diversity in some patients lay in surviving recipient T cells and thymic progenitors.

Using unique molecular identifiers, the investigators prepared the TCRbeta library. MiXCR, applied by TCRdb to the PCR reads, yields one record per CDR3 protein. The sample yields a few hundred thousand distinct CDR3 sequences, 43% seen once. Germline CDR1 and CDR2: SQVTM and ANQGSEA. Trimming took 5 bases from V and 2 from J, leaving 16 bases between them. The CDR3 covers 14 residues. Here the sequenced sample was PBMCs, taken before TCRalphabeta/CD19-depleted stem cell transplant. The V call is TRBV29-1, the J call TRBJ2-7, with a weak D call TRBD1 (6 bases). The receptor was isolated from a girl aged 2-9 years with aplastic anemia, due to receive a stem cell transplant. The CDR3 nucleotides read TGCAGCGTTTTCGGACAGACAAATCCCTACGAGCAGTACTTC. Translating it yields CSVFGQTNPYEQYF.